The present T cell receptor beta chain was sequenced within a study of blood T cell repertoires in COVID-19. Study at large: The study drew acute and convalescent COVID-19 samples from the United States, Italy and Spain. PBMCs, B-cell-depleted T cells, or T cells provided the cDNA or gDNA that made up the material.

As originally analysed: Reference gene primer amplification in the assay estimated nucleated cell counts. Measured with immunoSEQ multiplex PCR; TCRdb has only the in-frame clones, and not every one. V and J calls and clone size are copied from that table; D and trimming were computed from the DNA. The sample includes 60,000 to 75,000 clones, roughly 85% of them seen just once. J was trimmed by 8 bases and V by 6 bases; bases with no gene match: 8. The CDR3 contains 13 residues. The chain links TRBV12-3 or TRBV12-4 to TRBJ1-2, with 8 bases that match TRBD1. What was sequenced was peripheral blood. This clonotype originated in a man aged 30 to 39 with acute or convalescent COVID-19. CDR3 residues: CASSPDRGDGYTF. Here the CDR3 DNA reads TGTGCCAGCAGCCCAGACAGGGGCGACGGCTACACCTTC.